This T cell receptor beta chain was identified during a study of beta chain features in type 1 diabetes (dated by TCRdb to about 2018). Notes on the research overall: Mean age, gender distribution, total cell number and subset yield were not different between patients and healthy donors. A total of 85 million to 140 million sorted cells were examined across all samples, and the number of cells per subset was strongly correlated with RNA yield. In the study, recently diagnosed type 1 diabetes patients and matched healthy donors were compared on the TCRB repertoires of their sorted circulating CD4+ T cell subsets. Regulatory and stem cell-like memory subsets were isolated from only 8 patients and roughly 8 healthy donors, whereas naive and central memory subsets came from all 28 donors.

Broad study findings and their caveats: Because cDNA was sequenced instead of genomic DNA, highly expressing activated cells could be over-represented, though the groups showed no difference in activation or CD3 levels. Naive, central memory and regulatory TCRB repertoires appeared more similar among patients than among healthy donors. Shorter templates might be favored by PCR, yet because patient and control samples were amplified and corrected together, any such skew would affect both groups equally. A moderate but significant shortening of TCRB CDR3 length was observed in type 1 diabetes patients in all four CD4+ subsets. At VDJ recombination sites, type 1 diabetes patients had fewer insertions and more deleted nucleotides, which implies abnormalities in thymic rearrangement. HLA sub-analyses involved small numbers of individuals, so any influence of HLA type on TCRB rearrangement remained unresolved.

To note about this clone: Its antigen is unknown. One base away there is no much larger clone; base qualities are not given.

A single peripheral blood draw of approximately 100 mL on average was collected from each donor into heparinised tubes. Naive, central memory, regulatory and stem cell-like memory CD4+ T cells were sorted on a BD FACSAria II using a panel including CD45RO, CCR7, CD25, CD127, CD95 and CD27. A purity above 98% was achieved for all sorted populations. PBMCs were isolated right away by Lymphoprep density gradient centrifugation and were stained directly, without culture. Samples were stained and sorted in pairs, with one healthy donor and one patient per experiment, so that batch effects were minimized. From a lookup of the germline V gene, CDR1 and CDR2 are SNHLY and FYNNEI. V ends up 4 bases short and J 4 bases short, with an unmatched junction base count of 7. Its CDR3 holds 15 amino acids, cysteine through phenylalanine. Only CDR3 DNA remains: 45 bases, in frame from the first base. All of the isolated RNA was reverse transcribed with the High Capacity cDNA Reverse Transcription Kit, so expressed TCRB transcripts were sequenced. Naive, central memory and regulatory T cell samples underwent deep immunoSEQ sequencing, averaging about 3.5 million total reads per sample. After sorted cells were lysed in RLT buffer, RNA was extracted with DNase-treated RNeasy Micro or Mini kits, with the choice depending on cell number. To prevent cross-contamination, each cell subset was processed individually, whereas patient and healthy donor samples were processed jointly. Using the immunoSEQ multiplex PCR, TCRB sequences were amplified from cDNA into 87-bp fragments spanning the CDR3 region. The amplicons were sequenced using the Illumina HiSeq platform. Turning to the authors' computational methods: PCR bias was corrected computationally using synthetic template baselines, and reads within Hamming distance 2 were collapsed, with unmergeable singletons discarded. Reads were aligned against IMGT so that V, D and J genes, CDR3 length and insertions or deletions at six rearrangement sites could be assigned. Within each subset, clonotype counts were normalized to sorted cell number, after which true diversity and Gini coefficients were computed with the tcR R package. Repertoire sharing was quantified using the overlap coefficient calculated on TCRB nucleotide sequences. The clones in this table, taken by TCRdb from immuneACCESS, are in-frame only. Not every clone is retained; where verified, under half of the shortfall comes from an unresolved V gene, and the cause of the rest is unknown. The V and J calls and clone size are taken from that table; D and trimming were inferred from the DNA. This sample holds about 150,000 clones; 11% were observed only once. The top ten constitute about 2% of the sample.

The V gene is TRBV2 and the J gene is TRBJ2-3; TRBD1 agrees with 8 junctional bases. The sample was central memory CD4+ T cells from blood. The clonotype was recovered from a man in his late teens or twenties in good health. At the DNA level, the sequence is TGTGCCAGCAGTGGTCGACAGGGGTTAGCAGATACGCAGTATTTT. Its translation reads: CASSGRQGLADTQYF.